Below are 9 T cell receptor beta chains sequenced from a single sample in a study of blood T cell repertoires in COVID-19. The method was immunoSEQ multiplex PCR; TCRdb's version includes in-frame clones alone and lacks a portion of them. The repertoire holds more than 55,000 clones, approximately 78% seen once, with roughly a tenth in the top ten. Specimen: peripheral blood. Every receptor here comes from a woman aged 80 or older with acute or convalescent COVID-19.

The chain couples TRBV12-3 or TRBV12-4 to TRBJ1-2; D is possibly TRBD1 (6 bases). CDR3 size: 13 residues. Trimming removed 6 bases from V and 6 bases from J, with 14 bases in between. CDR3 residues: CASSLRDTNGYTF. In nucleotides, the CDR3 is TGTGCCAGCAGCCTCCGGGACACCAATGGCTACACCTTC.

The chain is built from TRBV5-1 and TRBJ2-2; TRBD1 aligns across 10 bases. CDR1 and CDR2 from the germline V gene are SGHRS and YFSETQ. The CDR3 is 16 residues long. V lost 4 bases to trimming and J lost 3 bases; unmatched junction nucleotides: 6. CDR3 coding DNA: TGCGCCAGCAGCCCGGGACAGGGGTTGTACACCGGGGAGCTGTTTTTT. It yields the protein CASSPGQGLYTGELFF.

This clone has only a few counts. The chain carries TRBV2 and TRBJ2-7, with D uncertain. V lost 6 bases and J lost 5, with 14 bases in between. Germline values: CDR1 SNHLY, CDR2 FYNNEI. The length of the CDR3 is 13 residues. The CDR3 spells CASRQAINNEQYF. CDR3 DNA sequence: TGTGCCAGCAGACAAGCGATTAATAACGAGCAGTACTTC.

In this sample, this clone turned up once. The chain combines TRBV14 with TRBJ1-1; the D is unclear. The CDR3 covers 15 residues. The germline V gene has CDR1 SGHDN and CDR2 FVKESK. Trimming pared 0 bases from V and 0 bases from J, leaving 8 bases between. CDR3 DNA sequence: TGTGCCAGCAGCCAAGAGCGGGTCATGAACACTGAAGCTTTCTTT. Protein: CASSQERVMNTEAFF.

This chain links TRBV19 with TRBJ2-1; D might be TRBD2 (6 bases). The germline CDR1 and CDR2 sequences are LNHDA and SQIVND (reference sequence). V dropped 5 bases and J dropped 8 bases, with 16 bases sitting between them. The CDR3 is 14 amino acids. The CDR3 nucleotides read TGTGCCAGTAGTCCCCAGCTGCGGGGTTATGAGCAGTTCTTC. This gives the protein CASSPQLRGYEQFF.

The chain employs TRBV19 and TRBJ1-4; a weak D match, TRBD1 (5 bases). The CDR3 covers 16 residues. V was shortened by 5 bases and J by 2 bases, with 15 bases between the two germline ends. Germline V lookup: CDR1 LNHDA, CDR2 SQIVND (reference sequence). This chain's CDR3 is CASSHRSGMTNEKLFF. The CDR3 coding sequence is TGTGCCAGTAGTCATCGATCAGGGATGACTAATGAAAAACTGTTTTTT.

V usage is TRBV2 and J usage is TRBJ2-3, with 7 bases identical to TRBD2. The CDR3 is 14 residues long. J gave up 3 bases and V 6 bases, and 6 bases lay outside the gene matches. CDR1 is SNHLY, CDR2 FYNNEI, per germline. Here the CDR3 reads CASRAGEGTDTQYF. The CDR3 bases are TGTGCCAGCAGGGCCGGGGAGGGGACAGATACGCAGTATTTT.

The chain is built from TRBV6-1 and TRBJ2-7, with TRBD2 identical over 12 bases. Germline-derived CDR1 and CDR2 are MNHNS and SASEGT. The CDR3 sequence is 16 residues long. J was trimmed by 4 bases and V by 4 bases; bases with no gene match: 8. Here the CDR3 reads CASSVVSSGGAYEQYF. For the CDR3, the DNA is TGTGCCAGCAGTGTCGTCTCTAGCGGGGGGGCTTACGAGCAGTACTTC.

The chain joins TRBV7-9 to TRBJ2-5; D perhaps matches TRBD1 (8 bases). The germline gives CDR1 SEHNR, CDR2 FQNEAQ (reference sequence). Trimming stripped 5 bases from V and 5 bases from J, with 15 bases between. This CDR3 comprises 14 residues. The DNA of the CDR3 is TGTGCCAGCAGCCGGACAGGGAGGGGCGAGACCCAGTACTTC. Translation gives CASSRTGRGETQYF.